This T cell receptor beta chain stems from a study of cytomegalovirus exposure and HLA in healthy donors. Study results and caveats: HLA-A and HLA-B allele assignments for most subjects were reportedly predicted accurately using TCR beta sequences.

13 Jbeta primers and 60 Vbeta primers were used for the PCR. The protocol was immunoSEQ multiplex PCR, while the TCRdb copy is restricted to in-frame clones and leaves out a portion. The sample carries 120,000 or so clones, around 80% recorded once. The V end was cut by 4 bases, the J end by 7 bases, with 11 bases between. Germline loops: CDR1 SSHAT, CDR2 FNYEAQ (reference sequence). This CDR3 is built from 13 residues. A remark on this clone: Its antigen is undetermined.

The rearrangement uses TRBV7-7 and TRBJ2-1; weak D call: TRBD2 (6 bases). The receptor was derived from a man younger than 45 in good health and CMV-seronegative. Sample: PBMCs. The CDR3 coding sequence is TGTGCCAGCAGCTCGGGACTTTCTAATGAGCAGTTCTTC. It specifies CASSSGLSNEQFF.